These 8 T cell receptor beta chains were all obtained from the same sample, sequenced in a study of OX40 agonist ivuxolimab in advanced cancers. Sequenced by immunoSEQ multiplex PCR; TCRdb stores in-frame clones only, minus some. The sample has about 41,000 clones; approximately 89% are singletons. This sample comprised CD4+ or CD8+ T cells sorted from blood, obtained in a trial of the OX40 agonist ivuxolimab. These receptors came from an adult with an advanced solid tumor such as melanoma, head and neck, liver or kidney cancer.

The gene calls are TRBV30 and TRBJ2-1; D not certain. The CDR3 sequence is 11 residues long. V lost 0 bases, J lost 6 bases, and 3 bases lay in between. Germline CDR1 and CDR2: GTSNPN and SVGIG (reference sequence). The CDR3 loop reads CAWSVFNEQFF. CDR3 DNA: TGTGCCTGGAGTGTATTCAATGAGCAGTTCTTC.

The chain uses TRBV7-9 and TRBJ2-1; 8 nucleotides line up with TRBD2. Germline V gene data show CDR1 as SEHNR and CDR2 as FQNEAQ (reference sequence). V was clipped by 5 bases and J by 5 bases; unmatched bases: 8. The CDR3 length is 15 residues. Here the CDR3 reads CASSPIAGRNNEQFF. The CDR3 DNA reads TGTGCCAGCAGCCCCATAGCGGGGAGGAACAATGAGCAGTTCTTC.

The genes are TRBV7-2 and TRBJ2-1; no clear D. V was trimmed by 4 bases and J by 0 bases, leaving 10 bases between them. Germline V gene lookup returns CDR1 SGHTA and CDR2 FQGNSA. This CDR3 comprises 15 residues. In DNA form, the CDR3 reads TGTGCCAGCAGCTCCGGACGGGCCTCCTACAATGAGCAGTTCTTC. Protein: CASSSGRASYNEQFF.

The chain carries TRBV11-3 and TRBJ2-2; D possibly corresponds to TRBD1 (5 bases). The CDR3 covers 16 residues. CDR1 and CDR2 (germline): SGHNT, YENEEA. Trimming shortened V by 5 bases and J by 1 base, and 14 bases separated the two germline ends. The CDR3 sequence: CASSLLVGLNTGELFF. Written as DNA, the CDR3 is TGTGCCAGCAGCCTCCTAGTGGGGCTGAACACCGGGGAGCTGTTTTTT.

This rearrangement joins TRBV6-5 to TRBJ1-5; 9 bases line up with TRBD1. The J segment lost 2 bases and the V segment lost 5 bases, leaving 4 bases of the junction unmatched. CDR1 is MNHEY, CDR2 SVGAGI, per germline. The CDR3 contains 15 residues. The CDR3 DNA reads as TGTGCCAGCAGTATGGACAGGGGCGGCAATCAGCCCCAGCATTTT. Amino acid sequence: CASSMDRGGNQPQHF.

This chain links TRBV27 with TRBJ2-3; D unresolved. Trimming removed 6 bases at V and 6 bases at J, with 16 bases between. CDR1 and CDR2 from the germline V gene are MNHEY and SMNVEV (reference sequence). CDR3 length: 14 amino acids. CDR3: CASSPAGSGDTQYF. The CDR3 coding sequence is TGTGCCAGCAGCCCTGCCGGGTCCGGGGATACGCAGTATTTT.

The V and J genes are TRBV9 and TRBJ1-1; weak D call: TRBD1 (5 bases). Per the germline V gene, CDR1 is SGDLS and CDR2 is YYNGEE. V shed 4 bases and J shed 10 bases, with 20 bases lying between them. This CDR3 has 14 residues. The CDR3 coding sequence is TGTGCCAGCAGCTTACGGTTGGCGGGACGGGGAGCTTTCTTT. This codes for CASSLRLAGRGAFF.

The J gene is TRBJ2-7, the V gene TRBV5-1; 11 nucleotides align to TRBD2. This CDR3 comprises 19 residues. The ends lost 2 bases at V and 1 base at J; junction bases unmatched: 14. Per germline, CDR1 SGHRS and CDR2 YFSETQ. DNA of the CDR3: TGCGCCAGCAGCTTTGGGCTAGCGGGAGGAGGTTTCATTTCCTACGAGCAGTACTTC. Its protein is CASSFGLAGGGFISYEQYF.